This T cell receptor beta chain appears in the sequencing data of a study of OX40 agonist ivuxolimab in advanced cancers. The overall study: Patients in dose escalation had liver, melanoma, kidney or head and neck cancers.

Study-wide results and caveats: Averaged across samples, CD8+ T cells carried more expanded clones than CD4+ did.

Germline V gives CDR1 SGDLS, CDR2 YYNGEE. The CDR3 length is 17 residues. V was clipped by 4 bases and J by 3 bases, with 23 bases between them. Profiled with immunoSEQ multiplex PCR; TCRdb holds only in-frame clones, not every one. Among 75,000 to 95,000 clones listed, 85% to 90% were seen once. Of note for this clone: The antigen is undetermined.

This chain connects TRBV9 to TRBJ2-7; TRBD1 might be the D (6 bases). This clonotype was sampled from an adult with an advanced solid tumor such as melanoma, head and neck, liver or kidney cancer. The sample in question was CD4+ or CD8+ T cells sorted from blood, obtained in a trial of the OX40 agonist ivuxolimab. CDR3 nucleotide sequence: TGTGCCAGCAGCCCTCCCGACGCTTTGGGCAGGGGCTACGAGCAGTACTTC. Its protein is CASSPPDALGRGYEQYF.